A selection of T cell receptor beta chains follows, all from one sample in a study of OX40 agonist ivuxolimab in advanced cancers. TCRdb's copy holds only in-frame clones and misses some; the assay was immunoSEQ multiplex PCR. The data contain approximately 59,000 clones, 85% of them singletons. The material was CD4+ or CD8+ T cells sorted from blood, obtained in a trial of the OX40 agonist ivuxolimab. These receptors were collected from an adult with an advanced solid tumor such as melanoma, head and neck, liver or kidney cancer. CDR3s include the opening cysteine and the closing phenylalanine or tryptophan. A D gene is named only where the DNA matches it firmly. Some rows have no size entry. The others give once, few or many, or a class for an expanded clone.

- | TRBJ2-5 | TRBV9 | TRBD2 | TGTGCCAGCAGCGTAGCGGCAGGGAGGGAAGAGACCCAGTACTTC | CASSVAAGREETQYF
- | TRBJ2-3 | TRBV4-1 | TRBD2 | TGCGCCAGCAGCCAAGGAGCGGGAGTGGGCACAGATACGCAGTATTTT | CASSQGAGVGTDTQYF
- | TRBJ1-5 | TRBV18 | - | TGTGCCAGCTCACCCTCGGGGGGAGGACAGCCCCAGCATTTT | CASSPSGGGQPQHF
- | TRBJ2-7 | TRBV14 | - | TGTGCCAGCAGCCCCTTCCCCCCCCCTGTCGACGAGCAGTACTTC | CASSPFPPPVDEQYF
- | TRBJ2-2 | TRBV19 | TRBD2 | TGTGCCAGTAGTTTCCAGACTAGCGGGGCAAGGACCGGGGAGCTGTTTTTT | CASSFQTSGARTGELFF
- | TRBJ2-5 | TRBV5-4 | - | TGTGCCAGCAGCTCTCGGGAGTCGTCAGAGACCCAGTACTTC | CASSSRESSETQYF
few | TRBJ2-7 | TRBV6-6 | - | TGTGCCAGCAGTTCAGGGCACTACGAGCAGTACTTC | CASSSGHYEQYF
- | TRBJ2-7 | TRBV11-3 | TRBD2 | TGTGCCAGCAGCTTAGGACTAGCGGGAGGCAAGATCTCCTACGAGCAGTACTTC | CASSLGLAGGKISYEQYF
- | TRBJ1-2 | TRBV28 | - | TGTGCCAGCACCAGAACCACCGTGGGAGCTAACTATGGCTACACCTTC | CASTRTTVGANYGYTF
- | TRBJ2-2 | TRBV27 | TRBD2 | TGTGCCAGCAGTCCCCCCCGGAGGCGGGGGATCACCGGGGAGCTGTTTTTT | CASSPPRRRGITGELFF
- | TRBJ1-1 | TRBV7-2 | - | TGTGCCAGCAGCTTCAGGGCGACTGAAGCTTTCTTT | CASSFRATEAFF
- | TRBJ2-7 | TRBV11-2 | TRBD2 | TGTGCCAGCAGCCGGGGGGCTCTAGCGGGACCCAGGGGGGCTCCCGAGCAGTACTTC | CASSRGALAGPRGAPEQYF
- | TRBJ2-7 | TRBV7-2 | TRBD2 | TGTGCCAGCAGCTCGTTAGCGGGTTCCACCTACGAGCAGTACTTC | CASSSLAGSTYEQYF
- | TRBJ2-3 | TRBV7-3 | TRBD2 | TGTGCCAGCAGCCGTAGCGGGAGTGTTTCAGATACGCAGTATTTT | CASSRSGSVSDTQYF
- | TRBJ2-7 | TRBV4-1 | TRBD2 | TGCGCCAGCAGCCAAGAATGGAGTGGGACTAGCGGGGCCTACGAGCAGTACTTC | CASSQEWSGTSGAYEQYF
- | TRBJ2-5 | TRBV27 | - | TGTGCCAGCAGCTCTCTAGAGAGGGAGACCCAGTACTTC | CASSSLERETQYF
- | TRBJ2-5 | TRBV9 | - | TGTGCCAGCAGCGTAGGACAGACCCAAGAGACCCAGTACTTC | CASSVGQTQETQYF
- | TRBJ1-4 | TRBV5-1 | - | TGCGCCAGCAGCTTAGGAATGGTGACTAATGAAAAACTGTTTTTT | CASSLGMVTNEKLFF
- | TRBJ2-1 | TRBV10-1 | - | TGCGCCAGCAGTGCGGCAGATAGCTCCTACAATGAGCAGTTCTTC | CASSAADSSYNEQFF
- | TRBJ2-1 | TRBV7-8 | - | TGTGCCAGCAGCTTAGCGGGGTACCGGGCCACCTACAATGAGCAGTTCTTC | CASSLAGYRATYNEQFF
- | TRBJ2-5 | TRBV9 | TRBD2 | TGTGCCAGCAGCGCCACATTAACTAGCGGGGGGGAGACCCAGTACTTC | CASSATLTSGGETQYF
- | TRBJ1-5 | TRBV6-6 | - | TGTGCCAGCAGCTACCCAGGTCAGCCCCAGCATTTT | CASSYPGQPQHF
once | TRBJ1-5 | TRBV6-6 | - | TGTGCCAGCACCTACGAAGGCTTTTCCGATCAGCCCCAGCATTTT | CASTYEGFSDQPQHF
- | TRBJ2-7 | TRBV7-8 | TRBD2 | TGTGCCAGCAGCCCGGGGGGGAAGGGTAGATACGAGCAGTACTTC | CASSPGGKGRYEQYF
- | TRBJ2-5 | TRBV7-6 | TRBD2 | TGTGCCAGCAGCTTAGAAACTAGCGGGAGGCAGTACTTC | CASSLETSGRQYF
- | TRBJ2-2 | TRBV2 | TRBD2 | TGTGCCAGCAGGGTCGCTAGCGGGAGTAGGCCCGGGGAGCTGTTTTTT | CASRVASGSRPGELFF
- | TRBJ2-1 | TRBV7-3 | TRBD2 | TGTGCCAGCAGCCCAGCGGGAGCCCGAAATGAGCAGTTCTTC | CASSPAGARNEQFF
- | TRBJ2-7 | TRBV18 | - | TGTGCCAGCTCACCGACCGCCTACGAGCAGTACTTC | CASSPTAYEQYF
- | TRBJ1-2 | TRBV6-1 | - | TGTGCCAGCAGGGGGGACGGACTAGGAAACACCTTC | CASRGDGLGNTF
- | TRBJ2-7 | TRBV6-6 | - | TGTGCCAGCAGGCCGCCGGGACGACTCTACGAGCAGTACTTC | CASRPPGRLYEQYF
- | TRBJ2-1 | TRBV6-4 | TRBD1 | TGTGCCAGCAGAGACAGGGATTTTAGAATATACAATGAGCAGTTCTTC | CASRDRDFRIYNEQFF